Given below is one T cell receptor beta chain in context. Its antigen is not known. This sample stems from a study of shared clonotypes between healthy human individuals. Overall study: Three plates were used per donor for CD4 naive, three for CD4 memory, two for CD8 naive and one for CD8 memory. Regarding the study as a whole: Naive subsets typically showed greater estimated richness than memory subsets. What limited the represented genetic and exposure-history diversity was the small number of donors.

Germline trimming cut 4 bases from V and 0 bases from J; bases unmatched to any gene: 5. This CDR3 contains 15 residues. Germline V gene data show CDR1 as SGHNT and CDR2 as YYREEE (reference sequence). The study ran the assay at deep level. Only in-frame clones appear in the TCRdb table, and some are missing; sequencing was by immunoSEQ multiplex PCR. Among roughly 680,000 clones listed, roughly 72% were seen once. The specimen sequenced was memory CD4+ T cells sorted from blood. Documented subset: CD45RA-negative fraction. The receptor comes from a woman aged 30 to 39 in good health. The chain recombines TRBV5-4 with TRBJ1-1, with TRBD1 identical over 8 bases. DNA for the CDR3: TGTGCCAGCAGCACCCAGACAGGGGTGAACACTGAAGCTTTCTTT. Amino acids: CASSTQTGVNTEAFF.